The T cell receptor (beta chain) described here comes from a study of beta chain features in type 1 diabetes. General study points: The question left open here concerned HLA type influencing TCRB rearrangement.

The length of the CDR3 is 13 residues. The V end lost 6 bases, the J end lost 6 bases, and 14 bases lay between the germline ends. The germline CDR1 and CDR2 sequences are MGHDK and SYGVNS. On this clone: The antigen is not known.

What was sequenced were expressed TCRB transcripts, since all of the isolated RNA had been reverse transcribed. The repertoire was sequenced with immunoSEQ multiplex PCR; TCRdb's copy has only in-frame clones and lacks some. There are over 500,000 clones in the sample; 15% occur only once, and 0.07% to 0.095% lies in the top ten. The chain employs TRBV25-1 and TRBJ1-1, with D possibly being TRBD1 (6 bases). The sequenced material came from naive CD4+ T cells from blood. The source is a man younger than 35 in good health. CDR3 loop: CASREQGRAEAFF. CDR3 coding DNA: TGTGCCAGCAGGGAACAGGGTAGGGCTGAAGCTTTCTTT.